The rows below give T cell receptor beta chains drawn from one sample of a study of blood T cells in healthy people across ages. TCRdb itself ran the 5' RACE reads through MiXCR, one entry per CDR3 protein. This sample carries 550,000 to 650,000 distinct CDR3 sequences, about 27% of them seen once, and the ten largest clones take about 3.3%. The sample also formed part of further work on T cells of mothers and their children.

The sample taken for sequencing was blood. The receptors were sampled from a boy aged 2 to 10 in good health. Both conserved end residues are part of each CDR3. Fields, in order: D gene, clone size, J gene, V gene, CDR3 protein, CDR3 DNA. D genes are given only for firm matches. Rows give clone size only sometimes, using once, few, many, or a class for an expanded clone.

TRBD1 | few | TRBJ1-4 | TRBV27 | CASSPRQGTSEKLFF | TGTGCCAGCAGTCCGCGACAGGGGACCAGTGAAAAGCTGTTTTTT
NA | NA | TRBJ2-2 | TRBV7-9 | CASSLGWGELFF | TGTGCCAGCAGCCTCGGCTGGGGGGAGCTGTTTTTT
NA | NA | TRBJ2-7 | TRBV30 | CARGQGISEQYF | TGTGCCCGGGGGCAGGGGATTAGTGAGCAGTACTTC
TRBD2 | few | TRBJ2-5 | TRBV7-6 | CASSLEAGQETQYF | TGTGCCAGCAGCTTAGAAGCGGGGCAAGAGACCCAGTACTTC
NA | NA | TRBJ1-6 | TRBV27 | CASGVGYNSPLHF | TGTGCCAGCGGGGTGGGGTATAATTCACCCCTCCACTTT
NA | NA | TRBJ2-2 | TRBV29-1 | CSAASDSATGELFF | TGCAGCGCCGCATCGGACAGCGCTACCGGGGAGCTGTTTTTT
NA | NA | TRBJ2-5 | TRBV7-6 | CASSLGGTSEETQYF | TGTGCCAGCAGCTTAGGGGGGACTTCCGAAGAGACCCAGTACTTC
NA | few | TRBJ2-7 | TRBV7-9 | CASSPKGGGASYEQYF | TGTGCCAGCAGCCCTAAGGGGGGAGGGGCTAGCTACGAGCAGTACTTC
TRBD2 | NA | TRBJ2-1 | TRBV7-2 | CASSFSLAGVYNEQFF | TGTGCCAGTAGCTTCAGTCTGGCGGGGGTTTACAATGAGCAGTTCTTC
NA | NA | TRBJ2-3 | TRBV6-1 | CASSETSSNTQYF | TGTGCCAGCAGTGAAACTAGTTCTAATACGCAGTATTTT
TRBD2 | few | TRBJ2-5 | TRBV6-5 | CASSPPSGNRETQYF | TGTGCCAGCAGTCCCCCTAGCGGGAATAGGGAGACCCAGTACTTC
NA | NA | TRBJ2-4 | TRBV7-9 | CASSLVRGTANIQYF | TGTGCCAGCAGCTTAGTACGAGGAACGGCAAACATTCAGTACTTC
TRBD1 | NA | TRBJ1-3 | TRBV7-2 | CASSEGQVLAGNTIYF | TGTGCCAGCAGCGAAGGACAGGTCTTAGCTGGAAACACCATATATTTT
NA | few | TRBJ2-6 | TRBV20-1 | CSAQRPNSGANVLTF | TGCAGTGCTCAGAGGCCAAACTCTGGGGCCAACGTCCTGACTTTC
NA | NA | TRBJ2-5 | TRBV20-1 | CSAGLWEYF | TGCAGTGCGGGGCTTTGGGAGTACTTC
NA | NA | TRBJ1-1 | TRBV11-2 | CASSRDRADTEAFF | TGTGCCAGCAGCCGGGACCGGGCAGATACTGAAGCTTTCTTT
TRBD2 | NA | TRBJ2-1 | TRBV12-3/TRBV12-4 | CASSLYSGIGNEQFF | TGTGCCAGCAGTTTATACAGCGGGATCGGCAATGAGCAGTTCTTC
TRBD1 | NA | TRBJ2-6 | TRBV7-2 | CASSVTGGGANVLTF | TGTGCCAGCAGTGTCACAGGGGGAGGGGCCAACGTCCTGACTTTC
TRBD1 | NA | TRBJ2-7 | TRBV27 | CASSWTGTGGSEQYF | TGTGCCAGCAGTTGGACCGGGACAGGGGGCTCCGAGCAGTACTTC
TRBD1 | NA | TRBJ1-1 | TRBV5-5 | CASSPLGTGRTEAFF | TGTGCCAGCAGCCCACTCGGGACAGGTCGCACTGAAGCTTTCTTT
NA | NA | TRBJ2-7 | TRBV13 | CASSYDRYEQYF | TGTGCCAGCAGCTACGACCGCTACGAGCAGTACTTC
NA | NA | TRBJ2-5 | TRBV20-1 | CSASYQGMKETRYF | TGCAGTGCTAGCTACCAGGGGATGAAAGAGACCCGGTACTTC
TRBD1 | few | TRBJ2-2 | TRBV12-5 | CASGLEGDSNTGELFF | TGTGCTAGTGGTTTGGAGGGGGACAGTAACACCGGGGAGCTGTTTTTT
NA | NA | TRBJ2-5 | TRBV27 | CATSLGGNKETQYF | TGTGCCACCTCCTTAGGAGGGAACAAAGAGACCCAGTACTTC
TRBD2 | NA | TRBJ2-1 | TRBV9 | CASSGKRERYNEQFF | TGTGCCAGCAGCGGAAAGCGGGAGAGGTACAATGAGCAGTTCTTC
TRBD2 | NA | TRBJ2-7 | TRBV10-3 | CASKDEAGAGGAEQYF | TGTGCCAGCAAGGATGAAGCGGGGGCCGGGGGGGCCGAGCAGTACTTC
NA | few | TRBJ2-3 | TRBV6-6 | CASHASFGQTDTQYF | TGTGCCAGCCACGCATCTTTCGGACAAACAGATACGCAGTATTTT
TRBD2 | few | TRBJ2-5 | TRBV7-2 | CASSLSGSLGETQYF | TGTGCCAGCAGCCTTAGCGGGAGTTTAGGAGAGACCCAGTACTTC
NA | few | TRBJ2-5 | TRBV18 | CASSPRRVETQYF | TGTGCCAGCTCACCAAGGAGGGTCGAGACCCAGTACTTC
NA | NA | TRBJ1-1 | TRBV6-2/TRBV6-3 | CASSYSPGTTTEAFF | TGTGCCAGCAGTTACTCACCCGGGACAACGACTGAAGCTTTCTTT
TRBD1 | few | TRBJ2-7 | TRBV20-1 | CSARDVGQGGEQYF | TGCAGTGCTAGAGATGTCGGACAGGGAGGCGAGCAGTACTTC
NA | few | TRBJ1-1 | TRBV9 | CASSVDQNTEAFF | TGTGCCAGCAGCGTAGACCAGAACACTGAAGCTTTCTTT
TRBD1 | NA | TRBJ2-7 | TRBV18 | CASSRPGTGGVYEQYF | TGTGCCAGCTCACGTCCCGGGACAGGGGGCGTCTACGAGCAGTACTTC
TRBD2 | few | TRBJ2-2 | TRBV6-2/TRBV6-3 | CASNPAILAGVDTGELFF | TGTGCCAGCAACCCGGCCATTCTAGCGGGAGTGGACACCGGGGAGCTGTTTTTT
NA | few | TRBJ1-5 | TRBV12-3/TRBV12-4 | CASRVVGQPQHF | TGTGCCAGCAGGGTCGTTGGTCAGCCCCAGCATTTT
NA | NA | TRBJ2-3 | TRBV7-2 | CASSWQRFHTQYF | TGTGCCAGCAGCTGGCAACGGTTCCATACGCAGTATTTT
NA | NA | TRBJ2-7 | TRBV20-1 | CSALGGEQYF | TGCAGTGCTCTAGGGGGCGAGCAGTACTTC